These T cell receptor beta chains were read from a single sample in a study of graft-versus-host responses after intestinal transplantation. Antigens for these TCRs are unknown. The data were produced by immunoSEQ multiplex PCR, yet TCRdb's version contains in-frame clones alone and is incomplete. The table has tens of thousands of clones, 90% to 95% seen once. The sample consisted of unstimulated CD8+ T cells sorted from spleen or lymph node cells, taken before intestinal transplant. All receptors come from a human donor who received an intestinal transplant. Both conserved end residues are part of each CDR3. A D gene is named only where the DNA matches it firmly. Clone size is stated in some rows and not others, as once, few, many or a class when expanded.

clone_size,v_call,d_call,j_call,cdr3_nt,cdr3_aa
once,TRBV5-6,-,TRBJ1-2,TGTGCCAGCAGCATAACAGGGTCCTATGGCTACACCTTC,CASSITGSYGYTF
-,TRBV15,-,TRBJ1-1,TGTGCCACCAGCTCGCTAGCTGAAGCTTTCTTT,CATSSLAEAFF
-,TRBV19,-,TRBJ2-2,TGTGCCAGTAGTAGACTTATGACAGTGACGAACACCGGGGAGCTGTTTTTT,CASSRLMTVTNTGELFF
-,TRBV27,TRBD1,TRBJ1-2,TGTGCCAGCAGTCCGACAGGGGGCTACTATGGCTACACCTTC,CASSPTGGYYGYTF
once,TRBV28,TRBD1,TRBJ2-1,TGTGCCAGCAGTTCCGACAGGGGTCCCCTCTACAATGAGCAGTTCTTC,CASSSDRGPLYNEQFF
-,TRBV4-1,TRBD1,TRBJ2-2,TGCGCCAGCAGCCAAGTCCCGGGACAGGGAAACGCCGGGGAGCTGTTTTTT,CASSQVPGQGNAGELFF
-,TRBV28,TRBD2,TRBJ2-1,TGTGCCAGCAGATTCGAACCCGGGACGGCGGGGGATGAGCAGTTCTTC,CASRFEPGTAGDEQFF
-,TRBV2,TRBD1,TRBJ1-4,TGTGCCAGCAGAGAGCTCCAGGACAGGGCTGAAAAACTGTTTTTT,CASRELQDRAEKLFF
-,TRBV5-1,TRBD1,TRBJ1-5,TGCGCCAGCAGCTTGGGGGACAGGGGAGGGCAGCCCCAGCATTTT,CASSLGDRGGQPQHF
-,TRBV28,TRBD1,TRBJ1-2,TGTGCCAGCAGCCCACGGGAGGGGGCGCTCGGATATGGCTACACCTTC,CASSPREGALGYGYTF